This passage covers 28 T cell receptor beta chains from one sample sequenced in a study of response to subunit inactivated influenza vaccine. Each CDR3 protein gets one entry after TCRdb re-called the RT-PCR reads with MiXCR. The sample lists more than 700,000 distinct CDR3 sequences; 21% were seen once. The sample consisted of PBMCs from blood, taken roughly 5 days after vaccination. These receptors were collected from a man aged 50 to 60 who received an inactivated influenza vaccine.

This clonotype appeared many times. The chain links TRBV20-1 to TRBJ2-1; D possibly corresponds to TRBD2 (6 bases). Germline loops: CDR1 DFQATT, CDR2 SNEGSKA (reference sequence). Trimming removed 4 bases at V and 7 bases at J, with 14 bases between. This CDR3 has 13 amino acids. The CDR3 DNA reads as TGCAGTGCTATACCGACTAGGAAGAATGAGCAGTTCTTC. Amino acids: CSAIPTRKNEQFF.

The rearrangement uses TRBV4-2 and TRBJ2-3, with D possibly called TRBD1 or TRBD2 (7 bases each). V was pared by 2 bases and J by 3 bases, with 12 bases between. Germline values: CDR1 LGHNA, CDR2 YNFKEQ. This CDR3 comprises 15 residues. In DNA form, the CDR3 reads TGTGCCAGCAGCCAAACAGGGGAGGGGACAGATACGCAGTATTTT. It is translated as CASSQTGEGTDTQYF.

The V call is TRBV6-1, the J call TRBJ2-3; the D gene is possibly TRBD1 (7 bases). The CDR3 has 14 amino acids. Looked up from germline, CDR1 is MNHNS and CDR2 is SASEGT. Trimming removed 6 bases at V and 2 bases at J, with 12 bases between. This CDR3 is CASRRDSLTDTQYF. The CDR3, as DNA: TGTGCCAGCAGGCGGGACAGCCTCACAGATACGCAGTATTTT.

This clonotype was observed a few times. V is TRBV29-1 and J is TRBJ2-1, with 7 bases aligning to TRBD1. V shed 1 base, J shed 3 bases, and the junction held 6 bases outside the gene matches. This CDR3 is built from 15 residues. Germline loops: CDR1 SQVTM, CDR2 ANQGSEA. The CDR3 spells CSVEGPGQVYNEQFF. CDR3 DNA: TGCAGCGTTGAAGGTCCCGGACAGGTCTACAATGAGCAGTTCTTC.

The chain combines TRBV29-1 with TRBJ2-3; TRBD2 matches at 10 bases. Trimming cost V 4 bases and J 2 bases; bases outside gene matches: 3. CDR1 is SQVTM and CDR2 is ANQGSEA in the germline V gene. CDR3 length equals 14 residues. The CDR3 is CSVALAGVTDTQYF. The CDR3 DNA follows: TGCAGCGTTGCTCTAGCGGGAGTCACAGATACGCAGTATTTT.

The gene calls are TRBV10-3 and TRBJ1-6; the match to TRBD1 covers 7 bases. This CDR3 has 13 amino acids. After removal of 5 bases from V and 6 bases from J, the junction contained 1 base not matched to a gene. Germline CDR1 and CDR2: ENHRY and SYGVKD. The CDR3 sequence: CAISRDSNSPLHF. In DNA form, the CDR3 reads TGTGCCATCAGTAGGGACAGTAATTCACCCCTCCACTTT.

The sample holds many counts of this clonotype. The chain has TRBV12-3 or TRBV12-4 and TRBJ2-2; 7 bases align to TRBD1. V shed 7 bases, J shed 6 bases, and the junction held 8 bases outside the gene matches. The CDR3 runs 14 residues. The CDR3 reads CASTTDRAPGELFF. As DNA, the CDR3 is TGTGCCAGCACCACAGACAGGGCCCCCGGGGAGCTGTTTTTT.

This clonotype occurred a few times. The chain combines TRBV28 with TRBJ2-1; 7 positions match TRBD1. CDR3 length equals 15 residues. In germline, CDR1 is MDHEN, CDR2 SYDVKM. The V segment lost 9 bases and the J segment 3 bases; nucleotides outside the gene matches: 11. The CDR3: CASFSRGRIYNEQFF. DNA for the CDR3: TGTGCCAGTTTCTCTAGGGGGCGGATCTACAATGAGCAGTTCTTC. Filled out from reference TRBV28 and TRBJ2-1, the complete variable domain reads DVKVTQSSRYLVKRTGEKVFLECVQDMDHENMFWYRQDPGLGLRLIYFSYDVKMKEKGDIPEGYSVSREKKERFSLILESASTNQTSMYLCASFSRGRIYNEQFFGPGTRLTVL.

The rearrangement joins TRBV18 to TRBJ1-5; D unresolved. There are 13 residues in the CDR3. Trimming shortened V by 3 bases and J by 5 bases, and 8 bases separated the two germline ends. The V gene's germline CDR1 is KGHSH and CDR2 LQKENI. CDR3 residues: CASSPTQDQPQHF. The CDR3 DNA reads TGTGCCAGCTCACCGACGCAGGATCAGCCCCAGCATTTT. The full variable domain, completed using reference TRBV18 and TRBJ1-5, is NAGVMQNPRHLVRRRGQEARLRCSPMKGHSHVYWYRQLPEEGLKFMVYLQKENIIDESGMPKERFSAEFPKEGPSILRIQQVVRGDSAAYFCASSPTQDQPQHFGDGTRLSIL.

The chain links TRBV4-3 to TRBJ2-6; D perhaps matches TRBD1 (6 bases). Germline V CDR1 and CDR2: LGHNA, YSLEER. Trimming stripped 6 bases from V and 5 bases from J, with 17 bases between. The CDR3 runs to 16 residues. This CDR3 reads CASSTGWWHWANVLTF. For the CDR3, the DNA is TGCGCCAGCAGTACAGGGTGGTGGCATTGGGCCAACGTCCTGACTTTC.

This clonotype was detected a few times. The chain joins TRBV20-1 to TRBJ1-1; D uncertain. This CDR3 spans 12 amino acids. Trimming cost V 2 bases and J 1 base, with 5 bases left between them. CDR1 is DFQATT and CDR2 is SNEGSKA in the germline V gene (reference sequence). The CDR3 coding sequence is TGCAGTGCTAGAATAGGGAACACTGAAGCTTTCTTT. Translated, it gives CSARIGNTEAFF.

The chain links TRBV11-2 to TRBJ1-1, with D maybe TRBD1 (5 bases). Trimming took off 8 bases at V and 4 bases at J, with 17 bases between the two ends. The germline V gene encodes CDR1 SGHAT and CDR2 FQNNGV. The CDR3 has 14 residues. CDR3 nucleotide sequence: TGTGCCAGCGCCCGGACAAGCCGGGGCACTGAAGCTTTCTTT. Translated, it gives CASARTSRGTEAFF.

The V and J genes are TRBV12-3 or TRBV12-4 and TRBJ2-1, with 10 bases lining up with TRBD2. The CDR3 consists of 15 residues. The V and J ends lost 4 bases and 8 bases, in that order; junction bases with no gene match: 8. The CDR3 DNA is TGTGCCAGCAGTTCAGTAGCGGGAGGCAAGGATGAGCAGTTCTTC. Amino acid sequence: CASSSVAGGKDEQFF.

The rearrangement joins TRBV6-1 to TRBJ2-7; D not certain. This CDR3 has 11 amino acids. The V end was cut by 6 bases, the J end by 3 bases, with 6 bases between. The germline gives CDR1 MNHNS, CDR2 SASEGT. The CDR3 loop is CASRRNYEQYF. The CDR3 DNA reads TGTGCCAGCAGGCGCAACTACGAGCAGTACTTC.

The rearrangement joins TRBV12-3 or TRBV12-4 to TRBJ2-2, with D perhaps TRBD2 (6 bases). V lost 5 bases, J lost 5 bases, and 12 bases lay in between. CDR3 length: 14 amino acids. CDR3 nucleotide sequence: TGTGCCAGCAGTAGGACGGAGGGGACCGGGGAGCTGTTTTTT. Its translation is CASSRTEGTGELFF.

This chain connects TRBV6-5 to TRBJ2-1; D might be TRBD1 (5 bases). Germline V gene sequence: CDR1 MNHEY, CDR2 SVGAGI. There are 17 residues in the CDR3. Trimming took 0 bases from V and 2 from J, leaving 14 bases between them. The CDR3, as DNA: TGTGCCAGCAGTTACTCGTACGAGACAGTCACCTACAATGAGCAGTTCTTC. Its translation: CASSYSYETVTYNEQFF.

This clonotype appeared a few times. This chain connects TRBV7-2 to TRBJ2-5; D call uncertain. The CDR3 is 14 residues long. The germline V and J ends were trimmed by 2 bases and 2 bases, with 9 bases remaining between them. The germline gives CDR1 SGHTA, CDR2 FQGNSA. Here the CDR3 DNA reads TGTGCCAGCAGCTTATACAGCCGTCAAGAGACCCAGTACTTC. Translation gives CASSLYSRQETQYF.

The genes are TRBV7-9 and TRBJ2-2, with D perhaps being TRBD1 or TRBD2 (6 bases each). The germline CDR1 and CDR2 sequences are SEHNR and FQNEAQ (reference sequence). The V end was cut by 1 base, the J end by 4 bases, with 10 bases between. The CDR3 length is 15 residues. This CDR3 is CASSLERGRTGELFF. CDR3 bases: TGTGCCAGCAGCTTAGAACGGGGGCGCACCGGGGAGCTGTTTTTT.

This clonotype showed up just a few times. This chain connects TRBV14 to TRBJ2-7; the D is unclear. V lost 3 bases and J 4 bases, leaving 16 bases between the germline ends. The CDR3 is 15 residues long. Germline V gene data show CDR1 as SGHDN and CDR2 as FVKESK. CDR3 protein: CASSQRQGGGYEQYF. In nucleotides, the CDR3 is TGTGCCAGCAGCCAGAGGCAAGGTGGTGGGTACGAGCAGTACTTC.

This clonotype has only a few counts. The chain combines TRBV28 with TRBJ2-7; 8 bases match TRBD2. Germline values: CDR1 MDHEN, CDR2 SYDVKM. The CDR3 is 15 amino acids. J lost 0 bases, V lost 3 bases, and 4 bases had no gene match. The CDR3 is CASSFQRESSYEQYF. As DNA, the CDR3 is TGTGCCAGCAGTTTCCAGCGGGAGTCCTCCTACGAGCAGTACTTC.

This chain links TRBV6-1 with TRBJ2-7, with 11 positions matching TRBD1. V was clipped by 6 bases and J by 7 bases; unmatched bases: 5. CDR1 and CDR2 from the germline V gene are MNHNS and SASEGT. The CDR3 is made up of 13 amino acids. Here the CDR3 reads CASRRTGGWEQYF. The CDR3 bases are TGTGCCAGCAGACGGACAGGGGGCTGGGAGCAGTACTTC.

The rearrangement joins TRBV7-8 to TRBJ2-3; possibly TRBD2 for D (5 bases). The CDR3 consists of 17 residues. Trimming cost V 5 bases and J 1 base, with 19 bases left between them. Looked up from germline, CDR1 is SGHVS and CDR2 is FQNEAQ. CDR3 in DNA: TGTGCCAGCAGCCCCCTAGGACTGGCCCTCCGCACAGATACGCAGTATTTT. It specifies CASSPLGLALRTDTQYF.

This clonotype showed up just a few times. The V and J genes are TRBV29-1 and TRBJ2-7; D is uncertain. The CDR3 sequence is 14 residues long. The V gene's germline CDR1 is SQVTM and CDR2 ANQGSEA. Trimming pared 5 bases from V and 0 bases from J, leaving 14 bases between. This CDR3 is CSVTIPLTSYEQYF. CDR3 nucleotides: TGCAGCGTTACGATACCGTTAACCTCCTACGAGCAGTACTTC.

J is TRBJ2-6 and V is TRBV27; a possible D gene is TRBD1 (5 bases). Germline V gene lookup returns CDR1 MNHEY and CDR2 SMNVEV (reference sequence). V lost 2 bases to trimming and J lost 1 base, with 12 bases between them. The CDR3 spans 17 residues. Here the CDR3 reads CASSLGLTVSGANVLTF. The CDR3, as DNA: TGTGCCAGCAGTTTAGGTCTGACAGTTTCTGGGGCCAACGTCCTGACTTTC.

V is TRBV14 and J is TRBJ1-2; tentative D call: TRBD1 (5 bases). V shed 4 bases and J shed 4 bases, with 16 bases lying between them. Germline V gene sequence: CDR1 SGHDN, CDR2 FVKESK. The CDR3 length is 15 residues. Here the CDR3 DNA reads TGTGCCAGCAGCCTACAGGCTCCCCGGAGCTATGGCTACACCTTC. This gives the protein CASSLQAPRSYGYTF.

This clonotype was detected ten times or more. The V and J genes are TRBV12-3 or TRBV12-4 and TRBJ2-6; D is ambiguous. Trimming took off 5 bases at V and 2 bases at J, with 4 bases between the two ends. This CDR3 has 13 residues. DNA for the CDR3: TGTGCCAGCAGTCCTACTGGGGCCAACGTCCTGACTTTC. It codes for CASSPTGANVLTF.

The chain has TRBV28 and TRBJ1-4, with a tentative D call TRBD1 (5 bases). CDR3 size: 14 residues. The V end was cut by 5 bases, the J end by 8 bases, with 15 bases between. Per the germline V gene, CDR1 is MDHEN and CDR2 is SYDVKM. The CDR3 spells CASSIPGRGEKLFF. In DNA form, the CDR3 reads TGTGCCAGCAGTATTCCAGGGAGAGGGGAAAAACTGTTTTTT. Using reference TRBV28 and TRBJ1-4 for the parts outside the CDR3, the full variable domain is DVKVTQSSRYLVKRTGEKVFLECVQDMDHENMFWYRQDPGLGLRLIYFSYDVKMKEKGDIPEGYSVSREKKERFSLILESASTNQTSMYLCASSIPGRGEKLFFGSGTQLSVL.

This clonotype has a handful of counts. This sequence joins TRBV20-1 and TRBJ1-1; D uncertain. The CDR3 sequence is 14 residues long. CDR1 and CDR2 (germline): DFQATT, SNEGSKA (reference sequence). Trimming cost V 0 bases and J 1 base, with 9 bases left between them. The CDR3 loop reads CSARDPKGNTEAFF. The CDR3 DNA sequence: TGCAGTGCTAGAGATCCAAAAGGGAACACTGAAGCTTTCTTT.